This note documents a single TCR beta chain sequence. Profiling relied on immunoSEQ multiplex PCR, and the TCRdb table lists in-frame clones only, not all of them. The data hold 45,000 to 65,000 clones, with 90% observed a single time. Germline lookup yields CDR1 MNHEY and CDR2 SVGAGI. This CDR3 is built from 13 residues. Trimming shortened V by 5 bases and J by 7 bases, and 14 bases separated the two germline ends. The source of the sample is a study of blood T cell repertoires in COVID-19. The chain joins TRBV6-5 to TRBJ1-1; D perhaps matches TRBD1 (6 bases). The sequence came from a human donor in a cohort sampled during active COVID-19. Material: peripheral blood. CDR3 nucleotide sequence: TGTGCCAGCAGTCCCGACAGGAAACTTGAAGCTTTCTTT. It translates to CASSPDRKLEAFF.